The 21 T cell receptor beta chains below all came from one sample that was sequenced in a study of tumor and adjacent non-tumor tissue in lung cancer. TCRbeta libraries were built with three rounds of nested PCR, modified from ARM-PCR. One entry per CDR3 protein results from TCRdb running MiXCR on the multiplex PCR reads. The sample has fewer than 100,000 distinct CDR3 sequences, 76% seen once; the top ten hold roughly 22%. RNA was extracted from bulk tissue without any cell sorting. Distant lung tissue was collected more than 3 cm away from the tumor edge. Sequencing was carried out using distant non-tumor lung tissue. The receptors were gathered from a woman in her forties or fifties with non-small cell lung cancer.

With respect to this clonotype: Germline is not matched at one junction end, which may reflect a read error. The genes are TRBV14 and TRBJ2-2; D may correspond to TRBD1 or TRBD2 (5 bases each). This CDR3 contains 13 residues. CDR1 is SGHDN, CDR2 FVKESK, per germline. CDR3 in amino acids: CAGSPGTAGELFF. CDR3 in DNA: TGTGCCGGCAGCCCCGGGACGGCGGGGGAGCTGTTTTTT.

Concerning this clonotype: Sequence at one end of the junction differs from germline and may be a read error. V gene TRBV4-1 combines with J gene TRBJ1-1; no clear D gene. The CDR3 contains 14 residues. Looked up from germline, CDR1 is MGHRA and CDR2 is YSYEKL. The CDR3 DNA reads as TGCGCCAGCAGCCGAGTCGTCCCGGACTCTGAAGCTTTCTTC. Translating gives CASSRVVPDSEAFF.

DNA of the CDR3: TGTGCCTGGAGCTCCTACAATAGGCAGTTCTTC. The encoded protein is CAWSSYNRQFF. The chain recombines TRBV30 with TRBJ2-1, with D unclear. V lost 3 bases to trimming and J lost 12 bases, with 12 bases between them. The CDR3 is 11 residues long. Germline-derived CDR1 and CDR2 are GTSNPN and SVGIG (reference sequence).

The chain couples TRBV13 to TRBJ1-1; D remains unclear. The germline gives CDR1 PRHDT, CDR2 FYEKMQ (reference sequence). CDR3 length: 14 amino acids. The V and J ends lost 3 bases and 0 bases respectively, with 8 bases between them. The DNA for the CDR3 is TGTGCCAGCAGCTTGAGATACTTGAACACTGAAGCTTTCTTT. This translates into CASSLRYLNTEAFF.

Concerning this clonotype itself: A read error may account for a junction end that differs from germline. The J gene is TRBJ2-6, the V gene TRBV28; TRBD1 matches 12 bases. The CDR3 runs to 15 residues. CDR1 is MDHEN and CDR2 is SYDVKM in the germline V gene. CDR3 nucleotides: TGTGCCAGCAGCATGTTCGGGACAGGGGGCAACGTCCCGACTTTC. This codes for CASSMFGTGGNVPTF.

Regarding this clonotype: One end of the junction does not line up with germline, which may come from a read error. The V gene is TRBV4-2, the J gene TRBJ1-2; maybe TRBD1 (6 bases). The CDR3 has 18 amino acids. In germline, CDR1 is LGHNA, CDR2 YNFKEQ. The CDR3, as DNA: TGTGGCAGCAGCCAAGAAACGGTCAGGGGTGATCTGAACTATGGTTACACCTTC. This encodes CGSSQETVRGDLNYGYTF.

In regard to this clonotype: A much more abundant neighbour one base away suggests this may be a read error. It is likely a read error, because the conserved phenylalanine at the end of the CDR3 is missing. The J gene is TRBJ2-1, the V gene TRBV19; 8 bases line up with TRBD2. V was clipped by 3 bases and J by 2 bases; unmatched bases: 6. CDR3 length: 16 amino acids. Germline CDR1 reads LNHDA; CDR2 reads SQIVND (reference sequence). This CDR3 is CASSIGGLAPYNEQFL. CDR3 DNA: TGTGCCAGTAGTATCGGTGGACTAGCCCCCTACAATGAGCAGTTCTTA.

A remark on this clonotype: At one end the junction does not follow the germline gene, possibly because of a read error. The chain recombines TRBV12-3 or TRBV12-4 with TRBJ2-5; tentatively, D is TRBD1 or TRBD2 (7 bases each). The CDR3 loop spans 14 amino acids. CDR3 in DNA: TGTACCAGCTGTTGGGGCCAGGGGGGGGAGACCCAGTACTTC. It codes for CTSCWGQGGETQYF.

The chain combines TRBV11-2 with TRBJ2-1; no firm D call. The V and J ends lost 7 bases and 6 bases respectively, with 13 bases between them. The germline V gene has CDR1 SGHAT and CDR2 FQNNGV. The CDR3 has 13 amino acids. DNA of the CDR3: TGTGCCAGCATGTTCGAGGCGGCCAATGAGCAGTTCTTC. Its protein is CASMFEAANEQFF.

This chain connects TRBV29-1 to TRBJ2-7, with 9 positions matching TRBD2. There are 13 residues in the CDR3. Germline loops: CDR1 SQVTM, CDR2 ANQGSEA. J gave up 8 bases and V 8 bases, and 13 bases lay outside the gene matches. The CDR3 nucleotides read TGCAGCCTCTCTAGCGGGATCTTTGCCAAGCAGTACTTC. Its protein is CSLSSGIFAKQYF.

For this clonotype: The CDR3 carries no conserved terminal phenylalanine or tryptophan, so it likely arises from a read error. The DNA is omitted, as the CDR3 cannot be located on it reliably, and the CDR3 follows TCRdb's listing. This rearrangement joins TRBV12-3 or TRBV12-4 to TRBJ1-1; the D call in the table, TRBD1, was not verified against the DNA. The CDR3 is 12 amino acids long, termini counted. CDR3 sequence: CATRDGQGGSFV.

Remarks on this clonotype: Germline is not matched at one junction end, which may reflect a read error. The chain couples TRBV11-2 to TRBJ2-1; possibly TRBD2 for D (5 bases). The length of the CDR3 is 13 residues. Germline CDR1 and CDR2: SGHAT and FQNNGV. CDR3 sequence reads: CVSSLEGFNEQFF. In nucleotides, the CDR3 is TGTGTCAGCAGCTTAGAGGGCTTCAATGAGCAGTTCTTC.

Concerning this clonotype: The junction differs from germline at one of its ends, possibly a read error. The CDR3 DNA reads as TGTGACAGCAGTTGGGGCAGGGGTTACAATAAGCAGTTCTTC. This sequence encodes CDSSWGRGYNKQFF. This rearrangement joins TRBV12-3 or TRBV12-4 to TRBJ2-1; tentative D call: TRBD1 (6 bases). This CDR3 is 14 amino acids long.

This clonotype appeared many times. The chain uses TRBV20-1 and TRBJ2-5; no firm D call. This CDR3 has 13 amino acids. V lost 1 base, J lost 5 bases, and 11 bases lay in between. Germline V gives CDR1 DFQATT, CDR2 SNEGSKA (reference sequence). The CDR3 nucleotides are TGCAGTGCTAGAGGGATGCTTGGGGAGACCCAGTACTTC. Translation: CSARGMLGETQYF.

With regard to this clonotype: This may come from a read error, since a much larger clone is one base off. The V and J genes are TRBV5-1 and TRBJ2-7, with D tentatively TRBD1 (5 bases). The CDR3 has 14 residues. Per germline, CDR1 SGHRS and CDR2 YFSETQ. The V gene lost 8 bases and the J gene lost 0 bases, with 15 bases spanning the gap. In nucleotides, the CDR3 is TGCGCCAGGAGAACGATTCAGGGCTCCTACGAGCAGTACTTC. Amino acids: CARRTIQGSYEQYF.

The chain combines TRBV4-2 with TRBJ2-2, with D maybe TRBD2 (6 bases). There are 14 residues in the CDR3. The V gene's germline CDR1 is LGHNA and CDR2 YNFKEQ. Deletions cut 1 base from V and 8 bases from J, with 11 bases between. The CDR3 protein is CASSQGLDRGELFF. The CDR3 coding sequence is TGTGCCAGCAGCCAAGGACTAGACAGAGGGGAGCTGTTTTTT.

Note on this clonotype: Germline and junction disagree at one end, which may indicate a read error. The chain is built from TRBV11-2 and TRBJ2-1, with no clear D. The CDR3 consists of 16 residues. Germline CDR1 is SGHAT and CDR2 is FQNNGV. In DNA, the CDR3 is TGTGGCAGCAGCCTACGAGCGAAATCCTCCTACAATGAGCAGTTCTTC. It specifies CGSSLRAKSSYNEQFF.

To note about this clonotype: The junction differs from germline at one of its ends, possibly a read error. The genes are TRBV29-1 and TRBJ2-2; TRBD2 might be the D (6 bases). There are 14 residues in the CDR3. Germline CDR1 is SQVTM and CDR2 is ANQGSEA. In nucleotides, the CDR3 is TGCATCGTTAGAGGGGAGGTGGACACCGGGGAGCTGTTTTTT. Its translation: CIVRGEVDTGELFF.

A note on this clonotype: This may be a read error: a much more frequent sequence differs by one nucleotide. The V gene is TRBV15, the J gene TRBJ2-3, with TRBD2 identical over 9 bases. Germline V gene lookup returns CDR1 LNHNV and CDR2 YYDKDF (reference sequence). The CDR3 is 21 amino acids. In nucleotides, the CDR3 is TGTGCCACCAGCAGAGATGATGGGGGGGCTAGCGGGACTTATCCGACAGATATGCAGTATTTT. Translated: CATSRDDGGASGTYPTDMQYF.

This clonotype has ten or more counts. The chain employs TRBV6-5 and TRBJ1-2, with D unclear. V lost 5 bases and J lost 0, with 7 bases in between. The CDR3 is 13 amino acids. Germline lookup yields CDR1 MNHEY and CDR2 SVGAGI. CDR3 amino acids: CASSRQANYGYTF. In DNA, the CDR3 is TGTGCCAGCAGTCGGCAAGCTAACTATGGCTACACCTTC.

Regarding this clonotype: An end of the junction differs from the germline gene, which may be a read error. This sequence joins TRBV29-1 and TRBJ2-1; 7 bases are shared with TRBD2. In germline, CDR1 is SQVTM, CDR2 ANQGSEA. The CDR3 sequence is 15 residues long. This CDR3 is CSVELGGSSYNELFF. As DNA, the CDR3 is TGCAGCGTTGAGCTAGGCGGGAGTTCCTACAATGAGCTGTTCTTC.